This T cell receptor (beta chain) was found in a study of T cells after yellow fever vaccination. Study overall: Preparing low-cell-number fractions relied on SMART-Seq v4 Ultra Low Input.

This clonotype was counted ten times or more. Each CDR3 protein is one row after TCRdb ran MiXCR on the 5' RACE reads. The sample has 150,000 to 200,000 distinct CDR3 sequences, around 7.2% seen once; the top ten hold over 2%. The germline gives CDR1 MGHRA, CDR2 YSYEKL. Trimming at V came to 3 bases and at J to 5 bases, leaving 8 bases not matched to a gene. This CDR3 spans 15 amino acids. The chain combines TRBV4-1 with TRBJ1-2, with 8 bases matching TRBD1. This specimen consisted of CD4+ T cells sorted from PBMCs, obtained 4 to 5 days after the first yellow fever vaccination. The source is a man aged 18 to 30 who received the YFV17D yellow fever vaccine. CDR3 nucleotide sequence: TGCGCCAGCAGCCAGGAGGACAGGGTTCGGTATGGCTACACCTTC. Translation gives CASSQEDRVRYGYTF.